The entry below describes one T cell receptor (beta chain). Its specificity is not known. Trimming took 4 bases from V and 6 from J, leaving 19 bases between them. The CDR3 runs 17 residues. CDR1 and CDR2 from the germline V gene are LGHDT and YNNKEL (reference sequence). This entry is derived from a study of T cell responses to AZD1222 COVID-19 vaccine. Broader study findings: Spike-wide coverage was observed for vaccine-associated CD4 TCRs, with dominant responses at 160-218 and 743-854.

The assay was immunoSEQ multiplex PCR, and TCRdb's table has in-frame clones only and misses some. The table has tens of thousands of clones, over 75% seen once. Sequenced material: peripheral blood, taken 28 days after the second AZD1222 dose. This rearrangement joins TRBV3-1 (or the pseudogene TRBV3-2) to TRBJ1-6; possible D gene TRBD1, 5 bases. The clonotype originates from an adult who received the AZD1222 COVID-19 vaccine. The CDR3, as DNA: TGTGCCAGCAGCCCAGTATCCTGGGACCTCTTTAATTCACCCCTCCACTTT. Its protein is CASSPVSWDLFNSPLHF.